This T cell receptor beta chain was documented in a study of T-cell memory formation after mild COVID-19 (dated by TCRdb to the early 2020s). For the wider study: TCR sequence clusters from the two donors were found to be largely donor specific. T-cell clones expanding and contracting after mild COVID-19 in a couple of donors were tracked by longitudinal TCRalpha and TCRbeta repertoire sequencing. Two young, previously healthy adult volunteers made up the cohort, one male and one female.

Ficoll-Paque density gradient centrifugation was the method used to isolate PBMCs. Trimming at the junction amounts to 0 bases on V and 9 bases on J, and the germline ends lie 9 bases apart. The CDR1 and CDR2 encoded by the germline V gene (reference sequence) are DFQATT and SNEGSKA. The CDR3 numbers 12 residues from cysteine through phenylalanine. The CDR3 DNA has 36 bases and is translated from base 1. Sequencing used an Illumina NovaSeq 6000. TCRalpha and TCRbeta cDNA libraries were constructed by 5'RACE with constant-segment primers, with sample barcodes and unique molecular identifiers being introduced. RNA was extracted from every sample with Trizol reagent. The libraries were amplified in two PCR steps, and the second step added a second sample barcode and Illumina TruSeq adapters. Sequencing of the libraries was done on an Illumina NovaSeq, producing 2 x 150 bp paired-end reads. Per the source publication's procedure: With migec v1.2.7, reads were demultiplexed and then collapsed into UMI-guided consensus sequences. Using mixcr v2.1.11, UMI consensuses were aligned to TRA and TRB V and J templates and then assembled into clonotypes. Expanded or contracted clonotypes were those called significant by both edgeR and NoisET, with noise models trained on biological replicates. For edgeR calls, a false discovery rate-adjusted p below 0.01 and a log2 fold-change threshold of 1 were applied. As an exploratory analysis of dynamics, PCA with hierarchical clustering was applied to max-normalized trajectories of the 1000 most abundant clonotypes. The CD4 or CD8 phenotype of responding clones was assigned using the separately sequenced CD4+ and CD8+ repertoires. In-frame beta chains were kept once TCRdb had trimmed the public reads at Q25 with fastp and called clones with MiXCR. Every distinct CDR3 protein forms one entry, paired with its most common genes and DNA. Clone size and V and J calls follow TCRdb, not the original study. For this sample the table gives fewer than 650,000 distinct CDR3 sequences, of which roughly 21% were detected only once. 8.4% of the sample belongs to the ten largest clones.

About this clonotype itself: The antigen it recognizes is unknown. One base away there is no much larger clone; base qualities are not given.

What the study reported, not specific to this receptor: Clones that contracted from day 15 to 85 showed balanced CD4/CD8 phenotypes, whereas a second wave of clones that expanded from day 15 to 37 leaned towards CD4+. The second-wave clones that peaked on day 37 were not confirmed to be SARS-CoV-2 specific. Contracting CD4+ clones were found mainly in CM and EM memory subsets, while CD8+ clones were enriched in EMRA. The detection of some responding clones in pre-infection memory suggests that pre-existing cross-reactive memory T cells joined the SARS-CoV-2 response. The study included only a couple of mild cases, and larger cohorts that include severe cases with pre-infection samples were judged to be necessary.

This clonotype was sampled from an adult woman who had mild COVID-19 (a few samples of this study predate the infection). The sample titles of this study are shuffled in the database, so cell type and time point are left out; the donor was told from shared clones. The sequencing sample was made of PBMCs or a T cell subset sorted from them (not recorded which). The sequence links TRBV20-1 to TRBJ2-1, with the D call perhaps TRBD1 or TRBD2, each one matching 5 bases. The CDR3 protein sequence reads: CSARDPGTEQFF. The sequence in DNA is TGCAGTGCTAGAGATCCCGGGACTGAGCAGTTCTTC.